This T cell receptor beta chain was sequenced in a study of identical twins. One entry per CDR3 protein, called by TCRdb with MiXCR from the 5' RACE reads. The sample consists of 1.5 million to 2 million distinct CDR3 sequences, roughly 35% of them appearing once. The CDR3 length is 14 residues. Trimming took off 2 bases at V and 2 bases at J, with 9 bases between the two ends. The germline V gene has CDR1 SGHRS and CDR2 YFSETQ. Sequenced: cord blood. The TCR originated in a newborn girl in good health. The rearrangement uses TRBV5-1 and TRBJ2-3; D is unresolved. The CDR3 nucleotides are TGCGCCAGCAGCTTAGGATATACCACAGATACGCAGTATTTT. Its protein is CASSLGYTTDTQYF.